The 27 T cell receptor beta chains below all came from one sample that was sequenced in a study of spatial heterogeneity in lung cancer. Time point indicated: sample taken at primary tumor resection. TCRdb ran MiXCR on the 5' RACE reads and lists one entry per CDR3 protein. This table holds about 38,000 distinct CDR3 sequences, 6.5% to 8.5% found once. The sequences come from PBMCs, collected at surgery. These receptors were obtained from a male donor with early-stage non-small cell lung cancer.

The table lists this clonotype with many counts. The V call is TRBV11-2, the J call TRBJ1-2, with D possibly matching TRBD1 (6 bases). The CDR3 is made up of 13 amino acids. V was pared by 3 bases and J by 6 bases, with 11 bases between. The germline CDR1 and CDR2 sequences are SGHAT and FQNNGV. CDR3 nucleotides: TGTGCCAGCAGCTTTATGCAGGGGAATGGCTACACCTTC. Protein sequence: CASSFMQGNGYTF.

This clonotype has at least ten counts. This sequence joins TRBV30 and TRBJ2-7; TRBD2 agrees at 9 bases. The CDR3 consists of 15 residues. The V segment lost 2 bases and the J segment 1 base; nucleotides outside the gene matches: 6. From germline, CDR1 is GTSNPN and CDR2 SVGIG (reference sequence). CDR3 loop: CAWSPTAGGSYEQYF. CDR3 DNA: TGTGCCTGGAGTCCCACGGCGGGGGGGTCCTACGAGCAGTACTTC. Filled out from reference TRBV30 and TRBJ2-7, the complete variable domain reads SQTIHQWPATLVQPVGSPLSLECTVEGTSNPNLYWYRQAAGRGLQLLFYSVGIGQISSEVPQNLSASRPQDRQFILSSKKLLLSDSGFYLCAWSPTAGGSYEQYFGPGTRLTVT.

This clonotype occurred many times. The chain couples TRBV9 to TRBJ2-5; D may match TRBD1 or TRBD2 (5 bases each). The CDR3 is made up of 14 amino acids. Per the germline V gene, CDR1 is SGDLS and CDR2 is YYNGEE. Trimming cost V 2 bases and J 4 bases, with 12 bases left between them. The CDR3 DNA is TGTGCCAGCAGCGTCCCGGGTGGGGGAGAGACCCAGTACTTC. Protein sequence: CASSVPGGGETQYF.

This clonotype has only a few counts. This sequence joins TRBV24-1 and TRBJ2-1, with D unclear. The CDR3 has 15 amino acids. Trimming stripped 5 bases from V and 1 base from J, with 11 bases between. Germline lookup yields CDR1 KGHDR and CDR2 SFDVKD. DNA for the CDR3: TGTGCCACCAGTGCCCAGGAAAGTTCCTACAATGAGCAGTTCTTC. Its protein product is CATSAQESSYNEQFF.

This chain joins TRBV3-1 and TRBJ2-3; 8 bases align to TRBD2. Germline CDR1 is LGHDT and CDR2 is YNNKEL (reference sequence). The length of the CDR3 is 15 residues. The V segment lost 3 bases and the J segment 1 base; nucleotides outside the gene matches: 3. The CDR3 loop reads CASSQNSGGTDTQYF. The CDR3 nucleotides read TGTGCCAGCAGCCAGAATAGCGGGGGCACAGATACGCAGTATTTT.

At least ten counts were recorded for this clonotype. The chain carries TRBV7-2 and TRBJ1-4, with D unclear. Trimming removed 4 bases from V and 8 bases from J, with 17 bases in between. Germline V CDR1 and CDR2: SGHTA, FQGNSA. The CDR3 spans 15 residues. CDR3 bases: TGTGCCAGCAGCTACAACGGGAATCGGGAGGAAAAACTGTTTTTT. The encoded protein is CASSYNGNREEKLFF. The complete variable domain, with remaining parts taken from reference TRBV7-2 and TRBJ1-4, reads GAGVSQSPSNKVTEKGKDVELRCDPISGHTALYWYRQSLGQGLEFLIYFQGNSAPDKSGLPSDRFSAERTGGSVSTLTIQRTQQEDSAVYLCASSYNGNREEKLFFGSGTQLSVL.

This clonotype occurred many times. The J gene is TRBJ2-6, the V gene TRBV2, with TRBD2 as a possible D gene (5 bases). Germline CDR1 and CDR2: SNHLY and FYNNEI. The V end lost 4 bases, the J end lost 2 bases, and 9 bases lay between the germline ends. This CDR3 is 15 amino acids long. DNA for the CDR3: TGTGCCAGCAGTGGGTACGGGGCTGGGGCCAACGTCCTGACTTTC. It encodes CASSGYGAGANVLTF.

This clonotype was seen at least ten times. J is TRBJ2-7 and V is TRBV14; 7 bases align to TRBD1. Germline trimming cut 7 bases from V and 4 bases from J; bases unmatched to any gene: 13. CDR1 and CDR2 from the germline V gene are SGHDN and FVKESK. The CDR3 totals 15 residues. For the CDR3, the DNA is TGTGCCAGCAACCTTGACAGGGCTTCCCGATACGAGCAGTACGTC. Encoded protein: CASNLDRASRYEQYV.

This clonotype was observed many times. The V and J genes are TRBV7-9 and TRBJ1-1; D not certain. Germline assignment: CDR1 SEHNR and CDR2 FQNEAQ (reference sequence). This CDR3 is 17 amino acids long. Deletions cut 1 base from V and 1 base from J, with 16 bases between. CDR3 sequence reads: CASSLDLVGITNTEAFF. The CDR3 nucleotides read TGTGCCAGCAGCTTAGACCTGGTAGGCATTACGAACACTGAAGCTTTCTTT.

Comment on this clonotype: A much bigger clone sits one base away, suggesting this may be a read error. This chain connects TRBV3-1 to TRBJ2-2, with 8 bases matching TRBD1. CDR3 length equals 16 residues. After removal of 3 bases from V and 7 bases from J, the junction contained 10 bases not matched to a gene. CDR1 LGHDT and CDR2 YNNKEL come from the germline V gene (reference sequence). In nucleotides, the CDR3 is TGTGCCAGCAGCCATTCTGGGACAGGTTTCATCGGGGAGCTGTTTTTT. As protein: CASSHSGTGFIGELFF.

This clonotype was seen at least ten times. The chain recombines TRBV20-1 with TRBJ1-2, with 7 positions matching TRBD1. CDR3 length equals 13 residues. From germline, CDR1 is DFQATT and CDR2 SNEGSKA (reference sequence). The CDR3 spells CTVIWPGGDGYTF. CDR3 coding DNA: TGCACCGTTATCTGGCCAGGGGGAGATGGCTACACCTTC.

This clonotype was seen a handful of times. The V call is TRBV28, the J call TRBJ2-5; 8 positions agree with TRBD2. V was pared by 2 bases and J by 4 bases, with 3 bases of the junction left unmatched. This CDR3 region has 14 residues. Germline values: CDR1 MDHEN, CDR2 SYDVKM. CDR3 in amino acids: CASSLRGGTETQYF. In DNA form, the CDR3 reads TGTGCCAGCAGTTTACGGGGGGGGACAGAGACCCAGTACTTC.

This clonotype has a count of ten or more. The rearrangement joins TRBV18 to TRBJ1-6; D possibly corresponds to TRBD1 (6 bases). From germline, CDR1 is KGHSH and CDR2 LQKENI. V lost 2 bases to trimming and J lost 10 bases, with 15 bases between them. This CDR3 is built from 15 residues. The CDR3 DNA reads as TGTGCCAGCTCACCAGGCCCAGGGGTCGGGTCACCCCTCCACTTT. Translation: CASSPGPGVGSPLHF.

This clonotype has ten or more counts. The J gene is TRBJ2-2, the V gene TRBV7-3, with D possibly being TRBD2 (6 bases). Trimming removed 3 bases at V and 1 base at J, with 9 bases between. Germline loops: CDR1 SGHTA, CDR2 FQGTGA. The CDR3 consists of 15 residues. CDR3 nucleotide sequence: TGTGCCAGCAGCTTCGGGACTCAGAACACCGGGGAGCTGTTTTTT. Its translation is CASSFGTQNTGELFF.

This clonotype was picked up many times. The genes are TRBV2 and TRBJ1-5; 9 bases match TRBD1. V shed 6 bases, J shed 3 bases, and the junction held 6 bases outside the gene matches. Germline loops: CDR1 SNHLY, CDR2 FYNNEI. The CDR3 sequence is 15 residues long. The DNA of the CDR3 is TGTGCCAGCAGGGAACAGGGGGCTCACAATCAGCCCCAGCATTTT. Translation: CASREQGAHNQPQHF.

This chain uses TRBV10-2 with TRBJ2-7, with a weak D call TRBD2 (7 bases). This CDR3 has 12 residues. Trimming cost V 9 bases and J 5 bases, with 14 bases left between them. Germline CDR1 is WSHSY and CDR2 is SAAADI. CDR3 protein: CASWGGYHEQYF. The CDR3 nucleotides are TGCGCCAGTTGGGGGGGCTACCACGAGCAGTACTTC.

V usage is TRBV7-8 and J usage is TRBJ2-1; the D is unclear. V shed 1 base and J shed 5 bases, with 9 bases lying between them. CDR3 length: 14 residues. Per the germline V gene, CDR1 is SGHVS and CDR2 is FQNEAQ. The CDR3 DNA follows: TGTGCCAGCAGCTTAGGTTCGGCAAACAATGAGCAGTTCTTC. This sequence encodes CASSLGSANNEQFF.

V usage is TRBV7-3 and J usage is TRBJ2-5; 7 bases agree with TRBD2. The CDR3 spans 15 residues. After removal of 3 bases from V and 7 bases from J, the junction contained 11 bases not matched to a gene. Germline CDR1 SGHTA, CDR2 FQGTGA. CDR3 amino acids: CASSLGGTAGVTQYF. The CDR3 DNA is TGTGCCAGCAGCTTGGGAGGGACGGCTGGGGTGACCCAGTACTTC.

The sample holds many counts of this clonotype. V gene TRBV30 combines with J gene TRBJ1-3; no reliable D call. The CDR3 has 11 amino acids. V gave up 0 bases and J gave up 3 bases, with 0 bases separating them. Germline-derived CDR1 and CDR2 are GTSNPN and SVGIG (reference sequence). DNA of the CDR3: TGTGCCTGGAGTGTTGGAAACACCATATATTTT. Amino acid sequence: CAWSVGNTIYF.

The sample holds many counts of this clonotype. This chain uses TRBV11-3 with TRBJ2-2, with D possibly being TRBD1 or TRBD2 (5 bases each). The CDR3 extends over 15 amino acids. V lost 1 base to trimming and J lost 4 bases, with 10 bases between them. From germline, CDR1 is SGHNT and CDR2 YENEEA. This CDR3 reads CASSLAFGGTGELFF. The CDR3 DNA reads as TGTGCCAGCAGCTTAGCCTTTGGGGGCACCGGGGAGCTGTTTTTT.

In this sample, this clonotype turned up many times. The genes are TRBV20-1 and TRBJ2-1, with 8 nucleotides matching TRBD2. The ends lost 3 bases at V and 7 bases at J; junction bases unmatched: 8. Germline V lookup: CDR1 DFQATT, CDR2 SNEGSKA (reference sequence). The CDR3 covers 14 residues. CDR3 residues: CSASLAGHMNEQFF. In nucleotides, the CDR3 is TGCAGTGCTAGTTTAGCGGGGCACATGAATGAGCAGTTCTTC.

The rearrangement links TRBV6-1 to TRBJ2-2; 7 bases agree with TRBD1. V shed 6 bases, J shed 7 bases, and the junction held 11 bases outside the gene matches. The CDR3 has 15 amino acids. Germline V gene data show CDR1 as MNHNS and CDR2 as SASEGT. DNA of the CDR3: TGTGCCAGCAGCACATCAAGACAGGGAATCGGGGAGCTGTTTTTT. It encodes CASSTSRQGIGELFF.

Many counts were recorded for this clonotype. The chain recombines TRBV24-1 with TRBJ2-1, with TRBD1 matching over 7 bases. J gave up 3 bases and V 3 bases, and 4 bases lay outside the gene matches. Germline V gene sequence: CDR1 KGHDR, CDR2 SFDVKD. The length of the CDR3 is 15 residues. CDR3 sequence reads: CATSDKGAGYNEQFF. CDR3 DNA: TGTGCCACCAGTGATAAGGGGGCGGGCTACAATGAGCAGTTCTTC.

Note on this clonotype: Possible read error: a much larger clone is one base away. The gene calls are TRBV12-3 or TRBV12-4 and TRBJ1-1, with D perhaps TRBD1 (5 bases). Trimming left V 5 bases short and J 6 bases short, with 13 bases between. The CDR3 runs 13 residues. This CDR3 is CASSPRRDSEAFF. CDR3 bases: TGTGCCAGCAGTCCTAGGAGGGACTCTGAAGCTTTCTTT.

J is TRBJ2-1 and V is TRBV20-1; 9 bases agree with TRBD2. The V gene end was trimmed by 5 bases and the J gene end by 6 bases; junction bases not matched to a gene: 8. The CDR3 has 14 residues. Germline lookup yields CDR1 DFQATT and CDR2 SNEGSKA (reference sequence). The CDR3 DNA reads TGCAGTGCTCCTATAGCGGGGGATTTCAATGAGCAGTTCTTC. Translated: CSAPIAGDFNEQFF.

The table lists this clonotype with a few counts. CDR3 DNA: TGTGCCAGCAGCCAAGGATTTCGGACGGGCGGGACTGGAAGCACAGATACGCAGTATTTT. As protein: CASSQGFRTGGTGSTDTQYF. V gene TRBV14 combines with J gene TRBJ2-3, with D perhaps matching TRBD2 (6 bases). The V end lost 1 base, the J end lost 0 bases, and 23 bases lay between the germline ends. CDR1 and CDR2 from the germline V gene are SGHDN and FVKESK. This CDR3 region has 20 residues. Using reference TRBV14 and TRBJ2-3 for the parts outside the CDR3, the full variable domain is EAGVTQFPSHSVIEKGQTVTLRCDPISGHDNLYWYRRVMGKEIKFLLHFVKESKQDESGMPNNRFLAERTGGTYSTLKVQPAELEDSGVYFCASSQGFRTGGTGSTDTQYFGPGTRLTVL.

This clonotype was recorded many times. The CDR3: CATSDGTVTGELFF. CDR3 nucleotide sequence: TGTGCCACCAGTGACGGGACAGTCACCGGGGAGCTGTTTTTT. This chain joins TRBV24-1 and TRBJ2-2, with 7 bases that match TRBD1. The junction had 2 bases not matched to a gene; V was cut back by 4 bases and J by 4 bases. Germline loops: CDR1 KGHDR, CDR2 SFDVKD. CDR3 length: 14 amino acids.